This T cell receptor (beta chain) was identified in a study of OX40 agonist ivuxolimab in advanced cancers. Across the whole study: Melanoma, hepatocellular carcinoma, head and neck or renal cell cancer occurred in dose-escalation patients.

Study findings and constraints: Clonal expansion in partial responders at 0.1-3.0 mg/kg ranked among the lowest.

Assay used: immunoSEQ multiplex PCR; TCRdb lists only in-frame clones, some missing. The data contain around 69,000 clones, 75% to 90% of them singletons. As to this clone: What it binds is unknown.

The junction had 8 bases not matched to a gene; V was cut back by 0 bases and J by 6 bases. The CDR3 length is 17 residues. Germline values: CDR1 LGHNA, CDR2 YSLEER. The TCR originated in an adult with an advanced solid tumor such as melanoma, head and neck, liver or kidney cancer. The chain joins TRBV4-3 to TRBJ2-2; 9 bases are shared with TRBD2. Here the sequenced sample was CD4+ or CD8+ T cells sorted from blood, taken in a trial of the OX40 agonist ivuxolimab. CDR3 sequence reads: CASSQDRSSGSSGELFF. CDR3 bases: TGCGCCAGCAGCCAAGATAGGAGTAGCGGGAGCTCCGGGGAGCTGTTTTTT.